This TCR beta chain derives from a study of cytotoxic CD8 clonotypes in ibrutinib-treated CLL. Study findings and constraints: Baseline clonality was higher than in age-matched healthy donors and moved in step with circulating CD8+ T-cell counts.

Germline V lookup: CDR1 SGHAT, CDR2 FQDESV (reference sequence). CDR3 size: 15 residues. V lost 0 bases and J 2 bases, leaving 10 bases between the germline ends. Concerning this clone itself: Its target is unknown.

Cryopreserved PBMCs were the source of approximately 2 micrograms of genomic DNA, which went to TCR beta libraries. Method: immunoSEQ multiplex PCR; TCRdb's copy keeps in-frame clones and lacks some. The top ten hold around 6.6% of the sample, which has fewer than 400,000 clones, roughly two thirds seen once. The rearrangement joins TRBV11-1 to TRBJ2-5; no firm D call. Sequencing used PBMCs, obtained after 36 months of ibrutinib treatment. The sequence derives from a human donor with chronic lymphocytic leukemia. The CDR3 DNA sequence: TGTGCCAGCAGCTTAGCTGAGGTACCACAAGAGACCCAGTACTTC. Its protein is CASSLAEVPQETQYF.